Listed here are 12 T cell receptor beta chains from one sample, sequenced in a study. Each CDR3 protein gets one entry after TCRdb re-called the 5' RACE reads with MiXCR. The data hold fewer than 75,000 distinct CDR3 sequences, with less than 30% observed a single time. Tregs were sorted as CD4+CD25+CD127-/low cells. The specimen sequenced was tumor-infiltrating Tregs sorted from the breast tumor. These receptor sequences come from a female donor with breast cancer.

The chain carries TRBV7-9 and TRBJ1-4, with D possibly being TRBD1 (5 bases). From germline, CDR1 is SEHNR and CDR2 FQNEAQ (reference sequence). V was trimmed by 5 bases and J by 2 bases, leaving 12 bases between them. This CDR3 is 15 amino acids long. The CDR3 here is CASSHHRMTNEKLFF. CDR3 sequence (DNA): TGTGCCAGCAGCCATCACAGGATGACTAATGAAAAACTGTTTTTT.

This clonotype has more than one count but fewer than ten. The V call is TRBV4-1, the J call TRBJ1-2, with 9 positions matching TRBD1. V was clipped by 1 base and J by 8 bases; unmatched bases: 2. The length of the CDR3 is 13 residues. The germline CDR1 and CDR2 sequences are MGHRA and YSYEKL. This CDR3 reads CASSQGTGDGYTF. DNA of the CDR3: TGCGCCAGCAGCCAAGGGACAGGGGACGGCTACACCTTC.

This chain joins TRBV3-1 and TRBJ2-1; TRBD2 agrees at 7 bases. CDR3 length: 17 residues. Germline CDR1 LGHDT, CDR2 YNNKEL (reference sequence). V trimming: 4 bases; J trimming: 7 bases; junction bases outside the gene matches: 16. This CDR3 reads CASSLWGPAGSGNEQFF. CDR3 nucleotide sequence: TGTGCCAGCAGCCTTTGGGGTCCAGCGGGGAGCGGAAATGAGCAGTTCTTC.

This clonotype was recorded a few times. The gene calls are TRBV6-1 and TRBJ1-5, with D unclear. CDR1 is MNHNS and CDR2 is SASEGT in the germline V gene. The CDR3 covers 12 residues. V lost 1 base to trimming and J lost 12 bases, with 10 bases between them. For the CDR3, the DNA is TGTGCCAGCAGTGAAGGGTTGGTGGACCAGCATTTT. Protein: CASSEGLVDQHF.

This clonotype was recorded many times. The V gene is TRBV11-3, the J gene TRBJ1-2; D gene unclear. Trimming removed 2 bases from V and 4 bases from J, with 11 bases in between. Germline values: CDR1 SGHNT, CDR2 YENEEA. This CDR3 spans 14 amino acids. In DNA, the CDR3 is TGTGCCAGCAGCTTATACGACGGCTTCTATGGCTACACCTTC. It encodes CASSLYDGFYGYTF.

A note on this clonotype: At one end, the junction sequence differs from germline, possibly due to a read error. CDR3 sequence (DNA): TGTGCCACCAGCAGCGGGGGGCCCCAAGGGACCCAGTACTTC. It is translated as CATSSGGPQGTQYF. V is TRBV15 and J is TRBJ2-5, with D possibly being TRBD2 (7 bases). The CDR3 sequence is 14 residues long. Germline V gene sequence: CDR1 LNHNV, CDR2 YYDKDF (reference sequence). The whole variable domain, remainder taken from reference TRBV15 and TRBJ2-5, is DAMVIQNPRYQVTQFGKPVTLSCSQTLNHNVMYWYQQKSSQAPKLLFHYYDKDFNNEADTPDNFQSRRPNTSFCFLDIRSPGLGDTAMYLCATSSGGPQGTQYFGPGTRLLVL.

This clonotype has more than one count but fewer than ten. The rearrangement links TRBV12-3 or TRBV12-4 to TRBJ2-2; D uncertain. CDR3 size: 17 residues. Trimming shortened V by 8 bases and J by 1 base, and 20 bases separated the two germline ends. The CDR3 region has the DNA TGTGCCAGCTCCAACCCCGCCGGGTTACTGAACACCGGGGAGCTGTTTTTT. It yields the protein CASSNPAGLLNTGELFF.

The rearrangement uses TRBV6-1 and TRBJ1-1; D gene ambiguous. The CDR3 has 13 amino acids. V shed 4 bases and J shed 0 bases, with 6 bases lying between them. Per germline, CDR1 MNHNS and CDR2 SASEGT. CDR3 sequence reads: CASSAKMNTEAFF. The CDR3, as DNA: TGTGCCAGCAGTGCAAAAATGAACACTGAAGCTTTCTTT.

This clonotype has just one count. A read error may account for a junction end that differs from germline. The chain couples TRBV7-6 to TRBJ2-5; D may correspond to TRBD1 or TRBD2 (5 bases each). The CDR3 is 14 residues long. Germline values: CDR1 SGHVS, CDR2 FNYEAQ. The CDR3: CTSSSGRLQETQYF. DNA for the CDR3: TGTACCAGCAGTTCGGGACGGCTTCAAGAGACCCAGTACTTC.

To note about this clonotype: Being one base from a much bigger clone, this may be a read error. The CDR3 ends on some other residue instead of the conserved phenylalanine or tryptophan, so this is likely a read error. The CDR3 DNA is TGCGCCAGCAGCCCGAACGCCGGGAGCTCCTACGAGCAGTACTCC. Translated, it gives CASSPNAGSSYEQYS. The chain uses TRBV5-1 and TRBJ2-7; D possibly corresponds to TRBD2 (6 bases). Germline assignment: CDR1 SGHRS and CDR2 YFSETQ. The ends were cut back, 4 bases at V and 0 bases at J, with 14 bases in the middle. This CDR3 has 15 residues.

With respect to this clonotype: The CDR3 does not end in the conserved phenylalanine or tryptophan, so this is likely a read error. The chain uses TRBV7-2 and TRBJ1-2, with TRBD1 as a possible D gene (5 bases). The CDR3 covers 13 residues. The germline gives CDR1 SGHTA, CDR2 FQGNSA. The V end was cut by 1 base, the J end by 4 bases, with 7 bases between. The CDR3 is CASSLETVYGYTL. The DNA for the CDR3 is TGTGCCAGCAGCTTAGAGACAGTCTATGGCTACACCCTC.

This clonotype was seen repeatedly, ten times or more. The chain is built from TRBV12-3 or TRBV12-4 and TRBJ2-1; 9 nucleotides agree with TRBD2. This CDR3 comprises 15 residues. With V trimmed by 2 bases and J by 6 bases, 5 bases remained unmatched. CDR3 sequence (DNA): TGTGCCAGCAGTTTACATAGCGGGAGCGGCAATGAGCAGTTCTTC. The encoded protein is CASSLHSGSGNEQFF.